This TCR beta chain was obtained from a study of CD8 T cells in Susac syndrome. Per the germline V gene, CDR1 is MGHRA and CDR2 is YSYEKL. The CDR3 is 14 residues long. V was trimmed by 1 base and J by 4 bases, leaving 5 bases between them. cDNA came from roughly 0.47 to 1 ug RNA primed by random hexamers. The TCR beta CDR3 was amplified by immunoSEQ multiplex PCR across 54 Vbeta, 13 Jbeta. One entry per CDR3 protein results from TCRdb running MiXCR on the immunoSEQ multiplex PCR reads. The table records about 300,000 distinct CDR3 sequences, approximately 90% of them present only once. TCR beta sequencing was performed on blood CD8+ and CD4+ T cells. Bulk CD8+ and CD4+ cells came from magnetic negative isolation; CD8+ TEMRA by FACS. In its sample, this clonotype was seen a few times.

The rearrangement uses TRBV4-1 and TRBJ2-6; D is ambiguous. This clonotype was sampled from a human donor with multiple sclerosis. The sample comprised CD8+ T cells from PBMCs. In nucleotides, the CDR3 is TGCGCCAGCAGCCAAGTAACAGGGGCCAACGTCCTGACTTTC. Translating gives CASSQVTGANVLTF.